This is a list of T cell receptor beta chains from one sample in a study of cytomegalovirus exposure and HLA in healthy donors. TCRdb's table, derived via immunoSEQ multiplex PCR, lists solely in-frame clones and lacks some. The sample holds around 130,000 clones, around three quarters seen once. Sequencing was performed on PBMCs. Source of these receptors: a woman between 50 and 59 years old in good health and CMV-seronegative. Both conserved end residues are part of each CDR3. A D gene is named only where the DNA matches it firmly. For some rows the clone size is stated as once, few or many, or as a class when expanded; others skip it.

v_call	d_call	clone_size	j_call	cdr3_aa	cdr3_nt
TRBV30	NA	NA	TRBJ1-2	CAWRDTGLGYPF	TGTGCCTGGAGGGATACAGGTTTGGGCTACCCCTTC
TRBV13	TRBD1	NA	TRBJ1-5	CASSSGQGAASNQPQHF	TGTGCCAGCAGTTCGGGACAGGGGGCGGCGAGCAATCAGCCCCAGCATTTT
TRBV2	TRBD1	NA	TRBJ1-2	CASSGTGNGYTF	TGTGCCAGCAGTGGGACAGGGAACGGCTACACCTTC
TRBV28	NA	NA	TRBJ2-7	CASNRYYEQYF	TGTGCCAGCAATCGCTACTACGAGCAGTACTTC
TRBV19	TRBD1	NA	TRBJ1-1	CASTLDRPGNTEAFF	TGTGCCAGTACCCTGGACAGGCCCGGCAACACTGAAGCTTTCTTT
TRBV5-6	NA	NA	TRBJ2-7	CASSVPGLSVHEQYF	TGTGCCAGCAGCGTCCCTGGACTATCCGTCCACGAGCAGTACTTC
TRBV4-1	TRBD2	NA	TRBJ2-7	CASSQDLIAGTYEQYF	TGCGCCAGCAGCCAAGATCTGATAGCGGGAACCTACGAGCAGTACTTC
TRBV19	NA	NA	TRBJ1-4	CASSIGRVPNEKLFF	TGTGCCAGTAGTATAGGGAGGGTCCCTAATGAAAAACTGTTTTTT
TRBV6-1	NA	NA	TRBJ1-5	CASLEGGGSNQPQNF	TGTGCCAGCTTGGAGGGTGGGGGGAGCAATCAGCCCCAGAATTTT
TRBV7-2	NA	NA	TRBJ2-2	CASSLSRGGELFF	TGTGCCAGCAGCTTATCTCGGGGTGGGGAGCTGTTTTTT
TRBV7-2	NA	NA	TRBJ2-7	CASSLAGSPYEQYF	TGTGCCAGCAGCTTAGCCGGGAGCCCCTACGAGCAGTACTTC
TRBV7-9	NA	few	TRBJ1-5	CASSLNLEPQHF	TGTGCCAGCAGCTTGAATTTAGAGCCCCAGCATTTT
TRBV2	NA	NA	TRBJ2-2	CASSQRGGGSTGELFF	TGTGCCAGCAGTCAGCGTGGCGGGGGCTCAACCGGGGAGCTGTTTTTT
TRBV6-5	NA	NA	TRBJ1-3	CASSRQNSGNTIYF	TGTGCCAGCAGCAGACAGAACTCTGGAAACACCATATATTTT
TRBV18	TRBD1	NA	TRBJ1-2	CASSPIMQGAHYGYTF	TGTGCCAGCTCACCAATAATGCAGGGGGCCCACTATGGCTACACCTTC
TRBV21-1	NA	NA	TRBJ2-2	CASSDDHRGRGNTGELFF	TGTGCCAGCAGCGACGATCACAGGGGGCGGGGGAACACCGGGGAGCTGTTTTTT
TRBV28	TRBD1	many	TRBJ1-5	CASRATLGGGQPQHF	TGTGCCAGCAGAGCCACCCTAGGGGGCGGGCAGCCCCAGCATTTT
TRBV19	TRBD2	NA	TRBJ2-4	CASSPGTSAHKNIQYF	TGTGCCAGTTCACCAGGGACTAGCGCCCACAAAAACATTCAGTACTTC
TRBV6-1	TRBD1	NA	TRBJ1-2	CASSEDRVDRGYTF	TGTGCCAGCAGTGAGGACAGGGTAGATCGTGGCTACACCTTC
TRBV5-1	NA	few	TRBJ1-2	CASSLKETGVYGYPF	TGCGCCAGCAGCTTAAAAGAGACAGGCGTCTATGGCTACCCCTTC
TRBV20-1	TRBD1	NA	TRBJ2-7	CSATRGYEQYF	TGCAGTGCCACCAGGGGGTACGAGCAGTACTTC
TRBV15	TRBD1	NA	TRBJ1-2	CATSRGQGVDGYTF	TGTGCCACCAGCAGAGGACAGGGGGTAGATGGCTACACCTTC
TRBV18	NA	NA	TRBJ2-5	CASSPTEETQYF	TGTGCCAGCTCACCTACAGAAGAGACCCAGTACTTC
TRBV6-5	NA	NA	TRBJ2-1	CASSAGPSDRGAEFF	TGTGCCAGCAGTGCCGGACCTAGCGACCGAGGGGCGGAGTTCTTC
TRBV28	TRBD2	NA	TRBJ2-1	CASSRVVRGRASPGSNEQFF	TGTGCCAGCAGCAGGGTGGTGCGCGGGAGGGCCTCCCCCGGTAGCAATGAGCAGTTCTTC
TRBV4-3	TRBD1	few	TRBJ2-3	CASSQEPGTGNTQYF	TGCGCCAGCAGCCAAGAACCCGGGACAGGGAATACGCAGTATTTT
TRBV4-1	NA	NA	TRBJ2-1	CASSQEESFYNEQFF	TGCGCCAGCAGCCAAGAGGAGTCTTTTTACAATGAGCAGTTCTTC
TRBV9	NA	NA	TRBJ2-7	CASSVDPPGYEQYF	TGTGCCAGCAGCGTAGACCCTCCGGGCTACGAGCAGTACTTC
TRBV28	NA	NA	TRBJ1-2	CASSLKGVDGYTF	TGTGCCAGCAGTTTAAAGGGGGTCGATGGCTACACCTTC
TRBV15	TRBD1	NA	TRBJ2-7	CATSRPRQGAYEQYF	TGTGCCACCAGCAGACCCCGACAGGGGGCCTACGAGCAGTACTTC
TRBV5-4	TRBD2	NA	TRBJ2-2	CASSPSPGLAMGNGELFF	TGTGCCAGCAGCCCATCCCCCGGACTAGCCATGGGAAACGGGGAGCTGTTTTTT
TRBV28	NA	NA	TRBJ2-3	CASSLNRAGGTQYF	TGTGCCAGCAGTTTAAACAGGGCCGGGGGGACGCAGTATTTT
TRBV10-3	TRBD2	NA	TRBJ2-1	CAISESNSGIYNEQFF	TGTGCCATCAGTGAGAGTAATAGCGGGATCTACAATGAGCAGTTCTTC
TRBV7-2	NA	NA	TRBJ2-1	CASSLREQFF	TGTGCCAGCAGCTTACGTGAGCAGTTCTTC
TRBV7-6	NA	once	TRBJ2-3	CASRERAGGSDTQYF	TGTGCCAGCAGGGAGAGGGCGGGTGGCTCAGATACGCAGTATTTT
TRBV5-6	TRBD1	NA	TRBJ1-2	CASSGGQALRYGYTF	TGTGCCAGCAGCGGAGGACAGGCGCTACGCTATGGCTACACCTTC
TRBV9	TRBD1	NA	TRBJ1-5	CASSKGQVNQPQHF	TGTGCCAGCAGCAAGGGACAGGTTAATCAGCCCCAGCATTTT
TRBV7-9	TRBD1	NA	TRBJ2-4	CASSQTGGGIKNIQYF	TGTGCCAGCAGCCAGACAGGGGGAGGAATCAAAAACATTCAGTACTTC
TRBV27	TRBD2	NA	TRBJ2-3	CASRPWGGLAGDTQYF	TGTGCCAGCAGACCGTGGGGGGGGCTAGCGGGAGATACGCAGTATTTT
TRBV5-6	NA	NA	TRBJ1-1	CASSSGLLNTEAFF	TGTGCCAGCAGCTCCGGACTTTTGAACACTGAAGCTTTCTTT
TRBV7-8	NA	NA	TRBJ2-7	CASSLEAFGWASGTGWEQYF	TGTGCCAGCAGCTTAGAAGCGTTTGGGTGGGCTAGCGGGACAGGCTGGGAGCAGTACTTC
TRBV7-9	NA	NA	TRBJ2-7	CASSFFAGRTYEQYF	TGTGCCAGCAGCTTTTTTGCAGGGCGGACCTACGAGCAGTACTTC
TRBV10-3	NA	NA	TRBJ2-1	CATSMSNEQFF	TGTGCCACTAGCATGAGCAATGAGCAGTTCTTC
TRBV29-1	TRBD1	NA	TRBJ2-2	CSVRRTGTGSTGELFF	TGCAGCGTTAGACGGACGGGGACAGGTTCCACCGGGGAGCTGTTTTTT
TRBV25-1	NA	NA	TRBJ2-7	CASSPQQAAYEQYF	TGTGCCAGCAGTCCACAACAGGCAGCCTACGAGCAGTACTTC
TRBV28	NA	NA	TRBJ1-2	CASSSDTEGNYGYTF	TGTGCCAGCAGTTCCGACACCGAAGGAAACTATGGCTACACCTTC
TRBV29-1	NA	NA	TRBJ2-3	CSVVIGGTDTQYF	TGCAGCGTTGTTATCGGGGGCACAGATACGCAGTATTTT
TRBV7-9	NA	NA	TRBJ1-5	CASSLGQSQPQHF	TGTGCCAGCAGCTTAGGGCAGTCTCAGCCCCAGCATTTT
TRBV7-2	NA	few	TRBJ2-1	CASLREAHYNEQFF	TGTGCCAGCCTCAGGGAGGCCCATTACAATGAGCAGTTCTTC
TRBV6-4	NA	NA	TRBJ1-1	CASFRRQNTEAFF	TGTGCCAGCTTCAGGAGGCAGAACACTGAAGCTTTCTTT
TRBV5-1	NA	NA	TRBJ1-4	CASSPEGRVDEKLFF	TGCGCCAGCAGCCCGGAGGGGCGCGTGGATGAAAAACTGTTTTTT
TRBV30	TRBD1	NA	TRBJ2-1	CAWSGGQGRRGSYNEQFF	TGTGCCTGGAGTGGGGGACAGGGCAGGAGGGGCTCCTACAATGAGCAGTTCTTC
TRBV6-1	NA	NA	TRBJ2-1	CASEAGSSYNEQFF	TGTGCCAGCGAAGCCGGGAGTTCCTACAATGAGCAGTTCTTC